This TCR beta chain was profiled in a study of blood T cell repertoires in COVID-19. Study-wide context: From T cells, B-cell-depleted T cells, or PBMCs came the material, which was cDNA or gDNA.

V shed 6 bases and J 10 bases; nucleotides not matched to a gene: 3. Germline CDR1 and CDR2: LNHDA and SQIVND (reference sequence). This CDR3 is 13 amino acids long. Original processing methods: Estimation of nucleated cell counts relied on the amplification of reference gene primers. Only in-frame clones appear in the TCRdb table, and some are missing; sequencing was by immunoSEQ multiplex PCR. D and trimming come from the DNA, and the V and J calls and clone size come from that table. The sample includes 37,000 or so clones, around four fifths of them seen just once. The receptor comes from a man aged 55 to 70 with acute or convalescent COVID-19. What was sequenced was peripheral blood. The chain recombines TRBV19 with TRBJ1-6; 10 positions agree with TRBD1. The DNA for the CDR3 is TGTGCCAGTAGGGACAGGGGGGCCTCACCCCTCCACTTT. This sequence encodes CASRDRGASPLHF.